What follows are 13 T cell receptor beta chains derived from one specimen sequenced in a study of T cells in Graves' hyperthyroidism and ophthalmopathy. Researchers amplified the TCR beta CDR3 regions from RNA transcripts. When the TCR CDR3 underwent first-round RT-PCR, the HTBI primer set was used. TCRdb itself ran the multiplex PCR reads through MiXCR, one entry per CDR3 protein. The table records about 300,000 distinct CDR3 sequences, 20% to 25% of them present only once. Sequencing was done on a sample of blood. The receptors derive from a middle-aged man with Graves' hyperthyroidism that later progressed to Graves' ophthalmopathy.

This clonotype was found a few times. This chain uses TRBV6-2 or TRBV6-3 with TRBJ1-1; tentative D call: TRBD1 (5 bases). Between the trimmed V and J ends, which lost 7 bases and 1 base, there was a span of 13 bases. The CDR3 loop spans 14 amino acids. CDR1 and CDR2 from the germline V gene are MNHEY and SVGEGT. CDR3 protein: CASTADSSNTEAFF. DNA for the CDR3: TGTGCCAGCACCGCAGACAGCTCGAACACTGAAGCTTTCTTT.

This clonotype appeared many times. The chain employs TRBV6-5 and TRBJ2-7; D gene unclear. The CDR3 consists of 15 residues. V was cut by 11 bases and J by 1 base, with 21 bases left in between. The germline CDR1 and CDR2 sequences are MNHEY and SVGAGI. The CDR3 DNA is TGTGCCCCCTCTGATCGCCTGAGAGGATCCTACGAGCAGTACTTC. Protein: CAPSDRLRGSYEQYF.

This clonotype was seen at least ten times. The chain links TRBV9 to TRBJ1-2; 7 nucleotides agree with TRBD1. The CDR3 has 14 residues. With V trimmed by 0 bases and J by 6 bases, 5 bases remained unmatched. Germline CDR1 and CDR2: SGDLS and YYNGEE. The CDR3 is CASSVDRDSHGYTF. DNA of the CDR3: TGTGCCAGCAGCGTAGATAGGGACAGCCATGGCTACACCTTC.

The chain employs TRBV11-2 and TRBJ2-2, with 7 bases matching TRBD2. V was clipped by 4 bases and J by 5 bases; unmatched bases: 10. The CDR3 is 16 residues long. Germline V gene lookup returns CDR1 SGHAT and CDR2 FQNNGV. CDR3 in DNA: TGTGCCAGCAGCTCGTCCGGTAACGGGGGGACCGGGGAGCTGTTTTTT. Translating it yields CASSSSGNGGTGELFF.

This clonotype was recorded at least ten times. The chain employs TRBV12-3 or TRBV12-4 and TRBJ1-3; D unresolved. CDR3 length equals 14 residues. V dropped 6 bases and J dropped 0 bases, with 9 bases sitting between them. The CDR3 reads CASRARASGNTIYF. The CDR3 DNA sequence: TGTGCCAGCAGGGCCCGGGCCTCTGGAAACACCATATATTTT.

This clonotype was seen at least ten times. This chain uses TRBV11-2 with TRBJ1-1; the D is unclear. The germline V gene has CDR1 SGHAT and CDR2 FQNNGV. The CDR3 is made up of 14 amino acids. Trimming removed 1 base at V and 3 bases at J, with 9 bases between. CDR3 sequence (DNA): TGTGCCAGCAGCTTAGCGACGTTGGACACTGAAGCTTTCTTT. This translates into CASSLATLDTEAFF.

This clonotype was seen a handful of times. This rearrangement joins TRBV3-1 to TRBJ2-5; a weak D match, TRBD1 (6 bases). V shed 3 bases and J shed 5 bases, with 16 bases lying between them. CDR1 and CDR2 (germline): LGHDT, YNNKEL (reference sequence). There are 15 residues in the CDR3. The CDR3 protein is CASSQTLTGIETQYF. DNA of the CDR3: TGTGCCAGCAGCCAGACTCTCACAGGGATTGAGACCCAGTACTTC.

This clonotype was detected many times. The chain recombines TRBV19 with TRBJ1-1, with 10 nucleotides matching TRBD1. Germline V gene data show CDR1 as LNHDA and CDR2 as SQIVND (reference sequence). The CDR3 is 15 amino acids. With 3 bases clipped from V and 3 bases from J, the junction kept 4 bases outside the gene matches. In nucleotides, the CDR3 is TGTGCCAGTAGTATCGACAGGGGGCGAGACACTGAAGCTTTCTTT. Translated, it gives CASSIDRGRDTEAFF. Filled out from reference TRBV19 and TRBJ1-1, the complete variable domain reads DGGITQSPKYLFRKEGQNVTLSCEQNLNHDAMYWYRQDPGQGLRLIYYSQIVNDFQKGDIAEGYSVSREKKESFPLTVTSAQKNPTAFYLCASSIDRGRDTEAFFGQGTRLTVV.

The chain is built from TRBV27 and TRBJ2-5; 7 bases line up with TRBD2. V trimming: 8 bases; J trimming: 2 bases; junction bases outside the gene matches: 11. Germline V CDR1 and CDR2: MNHEY, SMNVEV (reference sequence). The CDR3 sequence is 15 residues long. CDR3 DNA sequence: TGTGCCAGCTGTTCAACCGGACTAGGACAAGAGACCCAGTACTTC. It is translated as CASCSTGLGQETQYF.

This clonotype was seen at least ten times. This sequence joins TRBV7-2 and TRBJ2-2; D ambiguous. This CDR3 has 15 residues. Germline V CDR1 and CDR2: SGHTA, FQGNSA. Trimming cost V 1 base and J 1 base, with 7 bases left between them. The CDR3 DNA reads TGTGCCAGCAGCTTAGAGATCTGGAACACCGGGGAGCTGTTTTTT. Encoded protein: CASSLEIWNTGELFF.

This clonotype was seen many times. This chain links TRBV5-1 with TRBJ2-5; D gene ambiguous. The CDR3 is made up of 13 amino acids. The germline V and J ends were trimmed by 2 bases and 2 bases, with 7 bases remaining between them. The germline V gene encodes CDR1 SGHRS and CDR2 YFSETQ. DNA for the CDR3: TGCGCCAGCAGCTTTCGGCAACAAGAGACCCAGTACTTC. It specifies CASSFRQQETQYF.

At least ten counts were recorded for this clonotype. CDR3 in amino acids: CASSYDRVSEQYF. The CDR3 DNA sequence: TGTGCCAGCAGTTACGACAGGGTATCCGAGCAGTACTTC. This chain links TRBV6-5 with TRBJ2-7; 7 nucleotides align to TRBD1. The germline V gene has CDR1 MNHEY and CDR2 SVGAGI. Trimming cost V 2 bases and J 6 bases; bases outside gene matches: 4. This CDR3 spans 13 amino acids.

This clonotype was seen many times. The chain has TRBV12-3 or TRBV12-4 and TRBJ2-4, with D tentatively TRBD1 or TRBD2 (5 bases each). The CDR3 runs 16 residues. Trimming pared 3 bases from V and 2 bases from J, leaving 14 bases between. Here the CDR3 DNA reads TGTGCCAGCAGTTTCGGGGCTAGTAGGACCAAAAACATTCAGTACTTC. It translates to CASSFGASRTKNIQYF.